A single sample gave rise to the 10 T cell receptor beta chains below, sequenced in a study of T cells in localized non-small cell lung cancer. Only in-frame clones appear in the TCRdb table, and some are missing; sequencing was by immunoSEQ multiplex PCR. Found here are around 50,000 clones, around 83% of them singletons; the top ten hold around 20%. The source was peripheral blood, collected before any cancer treatment. The source is a female donor older than 55 with stage II squamous cell lung carcinoma.

This clone was seen only a few times. This chain joins TRBV29-1 and TRBJ2-1; D is perhaps TRBD2 (6 bases). The CDR3 is 12 residues long. Germline-derived CDR1 and CDR2 are SQVTM and ANQGSEA. With 6 bases removed from V and 7 bases from J, the gap between germline ends came to 13 bases. The CDR3 is CSVAGLLNEQFF. The CDR3 nucleotides read TGCAGCGTGGCGGGACTCCTGAATGAGCAGTTCTTC.

This chain uses TRBV2 with TRBJ2-5; TRBD2 matches at 9 bases. The ends lost 5 bases at V and 5 bases at J; junction bases unmatched: 6. The germline V gene encodes CDR1 SNHLY and CDR2 FYNNEI. This CDR3 is built from 14 residues. In DNA, the CDR3 is TGTGCCAGCAGTTTTAGCGGGGGTGGGGAGACCCAGTACTTC. It yields the protein CASSFSGGGETQYF.

The CDR3 DNA reads as TGCGCCAGCAGCCAAGGAGGGGGGCAGAGCTATGGCTACACCTTC. Translated: CASSQGGGQSYGYTF. J is TRBJ1-2 and V is TRBV4-1; D is possibly TRBD1 (6 bases). Germline CDR1 and CDR2: MGHRA and YSYEKL. The V gene lost 1 base and the J gene lost 4 bases, with 13 bases spanning the gap. This CDR3 region has 15 residues.

The chain employs TRBV7-8 and TRBJ2-7, with D perhaps matching TRBD1 (6 bases). The CDR3 runs 13 residues. Per the germline V gene, CDR1 is SGHVS and CDR2 is FQNEAQ. V was trimmed by 2 bases and J by 2 bases, leaving 7 bases between them. This CDR3 is CASSLNRAYEQYF. The CDR3 nucleotides are TGTGCCAGCAGCTTAAACAGGGCCTACGAGCAGTACTTC.

The chain combines TRBV7-2 with TRBJ2-1; 9 nucleotides agree with TRBD2. This CDR3 region has 15 residues. After removal of 5 bases from V and 4 bases from J, the junction contained 6 bases not matched to a gene. In germline, CDR1 is SGHTA, CDR2 FQGNSA. For the CDR3, the DNA is TGTGCCAGCAGCGATAGCGGGGGACGTTACAATGAGCAGTTCTTC. Its protein product is CASSDSGGRYNEQFF.

CDR3 amino acids: CASSYKFSSGNTIYF. The CDR3 DNA sequence: TGTGCCAGCAGTTACAAGTTTTCCTCTGGAAACACCATATATTTT. The chain combines TRBV6-5 with TRBJ1-3; no reliable D call. The CDR3 runs 15 residues. V lost 2 bases and J lost 0, with 8 bases in between. Germline assignment: CDR1 MNHEY and CDR2 SVGAGI.

This clone is medium-sized in the sample. The rearrangement links TRBV29-1 to TRBJ2-7; 9 bases fit TRBD1. The ends lost 4 bases at V and 3 bases at J; junction bases unmatched: 4. The CDR3 spans 13 residues. Looked up from germline, CDR1 is SQVTM and CDR2 is ANQGSEA. The CDR3 DNA sequence: TGCAGCGTTGCTCCGGACAGGGGCTACGAGCAGTACTTC. Amino acid sequence: CSVAPDRGYEQYF.

The V gene is TRBV5-1, the J gene TRBJ2-7; the match to TRBD1 covers 10 bases. Germline CDR1 reads SGHRS; CDR2 reads YFSETQ. The junction had 2 bases not matched to a gene; V was cut back by 4 bases and J by 1 base. The CDR3 is made up of 14 amino acids. CDR3 sequence reads: CASSLGQGSYEQYF. CDR3 DNA sequence: TGCGCCAGCAGCCTGGGACAGGGGTCCTACGAGCAGTACTTC.

The sample holds a few counts of this clone. The chain combines TRBV6-5 with TRBJ1-1; D remains ambiguous. CDR3 length: 11 amino acids. Trimming left V 3 bases short and J 8 bases short, with 7 bases between. From germline, CDR1 is MNHEY and CDR2 SVGAGI. In nucleotides, the CDR3 is TGTGCCAGCAGTTATGGAACGGAAGCTTTCTTT. Protein product: CASSYGTEAFF.

The J gene is TRBJ2-1, the V gene TRBV6-6; D is unresolved. V lost 4 bases and J 2 bases, leaving 12 bases between the germline ends. Germline V gene sequence: CDR1 MNHNY, CDR2 SVGAGI (reference sequence). The CDR3 is 15 residues long. Written as DNA, the CDR3 is TGTGCCAGCAGTTCCACGGGTGGGACCTACAATGAGCAGTTCTTC. Its protein is CASSSTGGTYNEQFF.